This T cell receptor (beta chain) was recovered during a study of beta chain features in type 1 diabetes. Study-wide findings and caveats: All four CD4+ subsets of Type 1 diabetes patients contained TCRB CDR3s that were moderately but significantly shorter. Since sequencing was performed on cDNA, cells with high TCR expression could be over-represented.

The collection from each donor was one heparinised blood draw averaging approximately 110 mL. In all sorted populations, purity surpassed 95%. V lost 5 bases to trimming and J lost 3 bases, with 11 bases between them. CDR1 is SGDLS, CDR2 YYNGEE, per germline. The CDR3 contains 14 residues. Expressed TCRB transcripts got sequenced, as all isolated RNA was reverse transcribed. The protocol was immunoSEQ multiplex PCR, while the TCRdb copy is restricted to in-frame clones and leaves out a portion. The sample carries around 26,000 clones, 68% recorded once. As to this clone: As yet, its antigen is unknown.

The sequencing input was stem cell memory CD4+ T cells from blood. The rearrangement links TRBV9 to TRBJ2-2; TRBD1 is a possible D gene (5 bases). This TCR was sampled from a woman in her thirties or forties with type 1 diabetes. CDR3 DNA sequence: TGTGCCAGCAGTTTCAGGGTCGACACCGGGGAGCTGTTTTTT. The encoded protein is CASSFRVDTGELFF.